The clone carrying this T cell receptor (beta chain) has more than one count but fewer than ten. Its antigen is not known. The V end was cut by 8 bases, the J end by 0 bases, with 17 bases between. The germline gives CDR1 MNHEY, CDR2 SMNVEV (reference sequence). The CDR3 runs 16 residues. The data were taken from a study of identical twins. Notes on the study in general: The models systematically underestimated how much out-of-frame TCR alpha was shared in monozygotic twins.

Unique molecular identifiers were present on the cDNA, and a universal primer site came from template switching. TCRdb analysed the 5' RACE reads with MiXCR anew, one entry per CDR3 protein. The data show some 1,700,000 distinct CDR3 sequences, less than 35% seen once. The gene calls are TRBV27 and TRBJ1-5; D remains unclear. The TCR comes from a newborn girl in good health. Specimen: cord blood. The CDR3 loop is CASQQFFGDSNQPQHF. The CDR3 coding sequence is TGTGCCAGCCAGCAGTTTTTTGGGGATAGCAATCAGCCCCAGCATTTT.